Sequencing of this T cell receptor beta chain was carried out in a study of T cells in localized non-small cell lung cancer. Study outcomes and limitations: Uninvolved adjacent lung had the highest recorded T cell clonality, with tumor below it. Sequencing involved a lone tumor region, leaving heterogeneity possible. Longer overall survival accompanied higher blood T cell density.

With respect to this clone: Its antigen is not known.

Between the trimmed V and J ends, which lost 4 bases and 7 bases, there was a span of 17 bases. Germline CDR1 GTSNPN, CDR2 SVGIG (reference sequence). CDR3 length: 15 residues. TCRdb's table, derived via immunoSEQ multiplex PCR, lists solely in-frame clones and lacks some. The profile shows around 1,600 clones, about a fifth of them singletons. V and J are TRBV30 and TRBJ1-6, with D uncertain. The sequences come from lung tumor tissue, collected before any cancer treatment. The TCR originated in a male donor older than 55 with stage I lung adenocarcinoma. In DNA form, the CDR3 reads TGTGCCTGGACGGCAGGACCTCCTCAAAATTCACCCCTCCACTTT. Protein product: CAWTAGPPQNSPLHF.